This section outlines one T cell receptor beta chain sequence together with its context. Only a few counts were recorded for this clonotype. There is no known antigen for this receptor. It has no much larger one-base neighbor in the sample; base qualities were not kept. These data are taken from a study of early T cells in non-severe SARS-CoV-2 infection (dated by TCRdb to about 2021). Describing the broader study: Bulk RNA from unsorted whole blood was used for TCR sequencing, so alpha and beta chains could not be paired. Study-level results and caveats: VDJdb matching was skewed toward anti-spike CD8 responses, so virus-specific expansions were likely underestimated and private and CD4 specificities were missed.

The junction shows trimming of 5 bases on V and 2 bases on J, plus 10 bases between the germline ends. CDR1 is given as MNHEY and CDR2 as SVGEGT, both from the germline V gene. The CDR3, cysteine through phenylalanine, is 14 amino acids long. The CDR3 DNA has 42 bases and is translated from base 1. A case-control design nested within a healthcare worker cohort in London, UK, was used, with weekly nasopharyngeal swab PCR tests and blood sampling performed. Between 23 and 31 March 2020, the week of the UK lockdown, healthcare workers were enrolled and then followed up weekly for as long as 16 weeks. The library was obtained by 5' RACE. This sample was sequenced with a NextSeq 500. To correct for sequencing error and PCR bias, the TCR library protocol tagged individual cDNA molecules with unique molecular identifiers. Both TCR alpha and beta chains were sequenced, and tight co-correlation was observed between alpha and beta sequence abundances in each sample. The paper's processing steps were these. Decombinator V4 was used to annotate the V gene, J gene and CDR3 of the TCR sequences. TCRs were defined as expanded if a significant change between any two time points was detected under a Poisson model with p below 0.0001. Abundances of TCRs were expressed as counts per million after normalisation to the total number of TCRs sequenced in each sample. MAIT TCRs were defined by TRAV1-2 paired with TRAJ12, TRAJ20 or TRAJ33, and iNKT TCRs by TRAV10 paired with TRAJ18. A search of VDJdb, accessed on 1 November 2021, was run for TCRs annotated to CMV, EBV and SARS-CoV-2, with TCRs annotated for multiple antigens excluded. Through fastp at Q25 and MiXCR, TCRdb rebuilt clones from the public reads, retaining in-frame beta chains. Identical CDR3 protein sequences are pooled into one entry, listed with their most common genes and DNA. The V and J calls follow TCRdb's processing rather than the paper's. Here the sample has 45,000 to 65,000 distinct CDR3 sequences; less than 15% occur a single time. The leading ten clones occupy about 2.5% of the sample.

The TCR comes from an adult who was a healthcare worker with PCR-confirmed SARS-CoV-2 infection or an uninfected control (not recorded which). This specimen consisted of whole blood, obtained at baseline. The sequence links TRBV6-2 or TRBV6-3 to TRBJ2-1, with the identity of the D gene unclear. In nucleotide form, the sequence is TGTGCCAGCAGTACCATCCGGGCCTACAATGAGCAGTTCTTC. Translated, it gives CASSTIRAYNEQFF.